This T cell receptor beta chain was sequenced for a study of T cells in Graves' hyperthyroidism and ophthalmopathy (dated by TCRdb to about 2019). Background for the entire study: Peripheral blood was collected at initial diagnosis, before any treatment. The paper describes TCR Vbeta CDR3 sequencing of 120 to 150 peripheral blood samples, made up of about 40 ophthalmopathy patients, 70 to 75 hyperthyroidism patients and 17 progressor patients. Thyroid tissue and blood T-cell repertoires from roughly six Graves' hyperthyroidism patients were also compared in the study. For training and testing, the 100 or so patients in the discovery cohort were randomly divided in a 7:3 ratio. Prospective prediction of ophthalmopathy was tested in an independent validation cohort consisting of fewer than 20 hyperthyroidism patients and around 17 patients who later progressed to ophthalmopathy. A discovery cohort of about 96 patients, roughly 45 with Graves' ophthalmopathy and 57 with stable Graves' hyperthyroidism, was used to find distinguishing TCR V-J signatures. After blood sampling, hyperthyroidism patients were treated with methimazole at a starting dose of 30 mg daily, and ophthalmopathy patients were treated with high-dose intravenous methylprednisolone. The paper's findings and limits, for the study overall: Most expanded thyroid clonotypes (frequency above 0.001) were also detected in blood, suggesting blood repertoires may reflect thyroid immune responses. During validation, the model predicted progression to ophthalmopathy a median of approximately 7 months ahead of onset, with approximately 71% sensitivity and around 72% specificity. A model built on a 13 V-J signature distinguished ophthalmopathy from stable hyperthyroidism, reaching about 88% sensitivity and 81.08% specificity in cross-validation and 80%/75% in testing. Sample size was not statistically predetermined, and blinding of investigators to group allocation was not performed.

This clonotype was found a few times. It lacks a known antigen. No base quality values were provided; no much bigger clone lies one nucleotide off. According to the germline V gene, CDR1 reads SGHDN and CDR2 reads FVKESK. Cut back by 0 bases and 6 bases, the V and J ends lie 14 bases apart. The CDR3 has 15 amino acids, counting the end cysteine and phenylalanine. The read is trimmed to its CDR3 DNA, 45 bases read in frame from base 1. The TCR beta CDR3 regions were amplified from the RNA transcripts. For the first round of RT-PCR on the TCR CDR3, the HTBI primer set was used together with the Qiagen OneStep RT-PCR kit. Libraries were constructed in a second round of multiplex PCR, after which size selection and purification were carried out. The libraries were sequenced on an Illumina HiSeq2000 using paired-end 100 bp reads. The original pipeline was this. SOAPnuke was used to process the raw data, throwing out any read that contained adapters or uncalled bases, had a mean Phred below 15, or lacked an exact constant-primer or identifier match. COPE v1.2.5 was used to merge the high-quality paired reads, and each unique nucleotide sequence was defined as a clonotype. MiTCR v1.1 was used to align the clonotypes against IMGT TRBV, TRBD and TRBJ reference segments. Only V-J combinations with frequency above 0.0001, covering about 99% of repertoires, were analysed. The TCS score was defined as F50 (clonal expansion) divided by E x V (chaos), with BLOSUM62-based TCRdist calculated between CDR3 peptides within each V-J. Welch's t-statistics and random forest reduced 450 to 600 V-J features to about 13, which were used in a naive Bayes classifier (R e1071). TCRdb redid the processing of the public reads, applying fastp at Q25 and MiXCR, and retained in-frame beta chains. Duplicate CDR3 protein sequences are folded into a single record with the most common DNA and genes. The V and J calls shown here were made by TCRdb, not taken from the authors' results. This sample gives about 770,000 distinct CDR3 sequences in total; around a sixth of them show up just once. Over 15% of the sample belongs to the ten largest clones.

Hyperthyroidism patients were aged 18 to 65 years and newly diagnosed, with disease duration of less than 2 months. Patients with uncontrolled infections, other autoimmune diseases, pregnancy or lactation were excluded. Clinical symptoms, serum thyroxine and TRAb, thyroid ultrasound, and orbital computed tomography formed the basis for the diagnoses. Blood from progressor patients was collected at the time of first diagnosis with hyperthyroidism, before any ophthalmopathy symptoms had appeared. Ficoll-Paque density gradient centrifugation was used to isolate PBMCs from around 10 ml of fresh peripheral blood. Progressor patients were initially diagnosed with Graves' hyperthyroidism and developed ophthalmopathy during follow-up. Total RNA was extracted using Trizol reagent, and RNA quality was assessed on an Agilent 2100 Bioanalyzer.

Source material: blood. The receptor's source is a woman aged 50 to 65 with Graves' hyperthyroidism that later progressed to Graves' ophthalmopathy. The chain is made from TRBV14 and TRBJ1-2; 5 matching bases give a weak D call of TRBD1. CDR3 reads: CASSQDYGDRDGYTF. The DNA sequence follows: TGTGCCAGCAGCCAAGATTACGGGGACCGGGATGGCTACACCTTC.